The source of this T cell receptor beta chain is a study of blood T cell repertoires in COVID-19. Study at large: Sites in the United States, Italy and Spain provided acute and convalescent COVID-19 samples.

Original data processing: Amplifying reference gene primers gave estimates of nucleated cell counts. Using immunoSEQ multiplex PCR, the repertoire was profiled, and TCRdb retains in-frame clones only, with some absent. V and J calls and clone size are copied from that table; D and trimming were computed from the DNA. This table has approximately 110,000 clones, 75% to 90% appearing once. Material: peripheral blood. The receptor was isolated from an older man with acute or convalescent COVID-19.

The DNA for the CDR3 is TGTGCCAGCAGTTTACGGGATTTAACACCCCTCCACTTT. Translated, it gives CASSLRDLTPLHF. The chain links TRBV27 to TRBJ1-6; no clear D. Germline V CDR1 and CDR2: MNHEY, SMNVEV (reference sequence). V was trimmed by 2 bases and J by 11 bases, leaving 10 bases between them. CDR3 size: 13 residues.